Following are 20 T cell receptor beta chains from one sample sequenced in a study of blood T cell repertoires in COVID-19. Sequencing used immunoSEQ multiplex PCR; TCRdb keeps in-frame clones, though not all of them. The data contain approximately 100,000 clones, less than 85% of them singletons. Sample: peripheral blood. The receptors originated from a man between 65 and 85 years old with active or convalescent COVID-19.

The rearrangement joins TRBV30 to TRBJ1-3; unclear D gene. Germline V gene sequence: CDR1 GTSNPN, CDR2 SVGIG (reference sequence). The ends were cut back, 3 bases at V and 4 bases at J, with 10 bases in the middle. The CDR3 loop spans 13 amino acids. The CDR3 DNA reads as TGTGCCTGGAGCTTCAGTCAGGGAAACACCATATATTTT. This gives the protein CAWSFSQGNTIYF. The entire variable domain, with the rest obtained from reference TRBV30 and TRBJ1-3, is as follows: SQTIHQWPATLVQPVGSPLSLECTVEGTSNPNLYWYRQAAGRGLQLLFYSVGIGQISSEVPQNLSASRPQDRQFILSSKKLLLSDSGFYLCAWSFSQGNTIYFGEGSWLTVV.

The CDR3: CAWSNQVLAGELFF. The CDR3 DNA follows: TGTGCCTGGAGTAATCAGGTTTTAGCCGGGGAGCTGTTTTTT. The rearrangement links TRBV30 to TRBJ2-2, with D unresolved. Germline CDR1 and CDR2: GTSNPN and SVGIG (reference sequence). V was clipped by 2 bases and J by 6 bases, with 13 bases between them. The CDR3 runs to 14 residues. Variable domain in full (rest from reference TRBV30 and TRBJ2-2): SQTIHQWPATLVQPVGSPLSLECTVEGTSNPNLYWYRQAAGRGLQLLFYSVGIGQISSEVPQNLSASRPQDRQFILSSKKLLLSDSGFYLCAWSNQVLAGELFFGEGSRLTVL.

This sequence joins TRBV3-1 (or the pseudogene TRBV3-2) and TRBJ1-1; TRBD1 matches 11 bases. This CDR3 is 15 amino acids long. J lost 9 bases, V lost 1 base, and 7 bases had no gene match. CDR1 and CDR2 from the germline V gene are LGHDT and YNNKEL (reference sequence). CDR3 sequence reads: CASSQGDRGDPKAFF. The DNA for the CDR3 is TGTGCCAGCAGCCAAGGGGACAGGGGGGATCCTAAAGCTTTCTTT.

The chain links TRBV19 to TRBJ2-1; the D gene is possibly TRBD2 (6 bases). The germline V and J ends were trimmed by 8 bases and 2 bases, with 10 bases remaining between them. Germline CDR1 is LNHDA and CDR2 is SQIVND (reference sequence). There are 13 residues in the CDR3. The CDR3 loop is CASGGRPYNEQFF. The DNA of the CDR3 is TGTGCCAGTGGAGGGAGGCCCTACAATGAGCAGTTCTTC.

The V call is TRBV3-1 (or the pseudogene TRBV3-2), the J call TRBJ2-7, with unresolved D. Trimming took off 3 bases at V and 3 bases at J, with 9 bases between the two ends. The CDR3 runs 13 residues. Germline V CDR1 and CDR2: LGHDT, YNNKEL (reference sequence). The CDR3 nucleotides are TGTGCCAGCAGCCAGCGCTCGATCTACGAGCAGTACTTC. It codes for CASSQRSIYEQYF.

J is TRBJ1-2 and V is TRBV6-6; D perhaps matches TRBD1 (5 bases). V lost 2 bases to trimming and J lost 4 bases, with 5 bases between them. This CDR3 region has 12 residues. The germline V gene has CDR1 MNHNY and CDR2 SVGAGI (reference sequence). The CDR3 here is CASSYDSYGYTF. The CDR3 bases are TGTGCCAGCAGTTACGACAGCTATGGCTACACCTTC.

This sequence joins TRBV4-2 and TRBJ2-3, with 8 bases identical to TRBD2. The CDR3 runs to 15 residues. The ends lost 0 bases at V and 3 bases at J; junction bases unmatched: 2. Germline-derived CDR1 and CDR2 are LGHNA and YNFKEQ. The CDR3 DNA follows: TGTGCCAGCAGCCAAGACACGGGAGGGACAGATACGCAGTATTTT. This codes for CASSQDTGGTDTQYF.

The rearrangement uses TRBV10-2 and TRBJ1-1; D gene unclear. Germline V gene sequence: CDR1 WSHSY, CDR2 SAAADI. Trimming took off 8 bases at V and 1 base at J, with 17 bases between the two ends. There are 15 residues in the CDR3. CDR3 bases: TGCGCCAGCCGTCGGACTCATCAGGAGAACACTGAAGCTTTCTTT. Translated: CASRRTHQENTEAFF.

The CDR3 is CASSPQQGQITEAFF. The CDR3 region has the DNA TGTGCCAGCAGCCCTCAACAGGGGCAGATCACTGAAGCTTTCTTT. The chain combines TRBV7-3 with TRBJ1-1; 7 positions match TRBD1. There are 15 residues in the CDR3. The V and J ends lost 5 bases and 4 bases, in that order; junction bases with no gene match: 10. CDR1 is SGHTA and CDR2 is FQGTGA in the germline V gene.

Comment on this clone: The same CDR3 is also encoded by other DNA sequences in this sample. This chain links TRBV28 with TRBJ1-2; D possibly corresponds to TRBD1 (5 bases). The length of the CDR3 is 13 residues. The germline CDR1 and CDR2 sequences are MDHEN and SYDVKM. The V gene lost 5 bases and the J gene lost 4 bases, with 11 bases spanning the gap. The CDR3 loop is CASSIQGSYGYTF. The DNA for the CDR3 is TGTGCCAGCAGTATTCAGGGCAGCTATGGCTACACCTTC.

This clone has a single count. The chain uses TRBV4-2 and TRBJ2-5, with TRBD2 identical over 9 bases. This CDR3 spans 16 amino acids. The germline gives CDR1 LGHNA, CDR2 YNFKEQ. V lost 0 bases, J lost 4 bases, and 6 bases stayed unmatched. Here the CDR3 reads CASSQEGGGARETQYF. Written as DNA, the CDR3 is TGTGCCAGCAGCCAAGAAGGCGGGGGGGCCCGAGAGACCCAGTACTTC.

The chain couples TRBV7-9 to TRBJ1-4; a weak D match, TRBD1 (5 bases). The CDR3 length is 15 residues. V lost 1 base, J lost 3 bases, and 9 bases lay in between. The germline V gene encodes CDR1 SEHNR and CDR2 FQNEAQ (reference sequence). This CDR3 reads CASSLGQFSNEKLFF. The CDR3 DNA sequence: TGTGCCAGCAGCTTAGGACAGTTTTCTAATGAAAAACTGTTTTTT.

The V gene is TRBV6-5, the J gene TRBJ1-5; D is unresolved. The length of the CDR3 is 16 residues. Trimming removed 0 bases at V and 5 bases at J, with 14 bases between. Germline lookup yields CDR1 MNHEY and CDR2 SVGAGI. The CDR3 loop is CASSYSRPAGDQPQHF. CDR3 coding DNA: TGTGCCAGCAGTTACTCTAGGCCGGCGGGCGATCAGCCCCAGCATTTT.

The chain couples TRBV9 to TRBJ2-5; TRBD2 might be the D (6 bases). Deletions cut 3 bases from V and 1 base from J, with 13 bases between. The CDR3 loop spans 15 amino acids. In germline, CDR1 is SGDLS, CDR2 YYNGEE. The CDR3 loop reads CASSAGSLAQETQYF. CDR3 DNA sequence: TGTGCCAGCAGCGCGGGATCACTAGCCCAAGAGACCCAGTACTTC.

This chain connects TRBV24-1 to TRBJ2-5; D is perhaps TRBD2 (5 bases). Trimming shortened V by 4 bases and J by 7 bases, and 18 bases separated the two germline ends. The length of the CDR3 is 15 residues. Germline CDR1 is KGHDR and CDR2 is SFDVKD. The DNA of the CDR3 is TGTGCCACCAGTGACCCTGGACTGAAGGAAGGGACCCAGTACTTC. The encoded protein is CATSDPGLKEGTQYF.

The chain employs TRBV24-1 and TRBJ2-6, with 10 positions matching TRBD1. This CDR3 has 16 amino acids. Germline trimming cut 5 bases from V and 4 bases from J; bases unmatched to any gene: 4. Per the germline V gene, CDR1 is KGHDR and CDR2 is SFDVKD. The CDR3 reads CATSGQGASGANVLTF. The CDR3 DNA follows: TGTGCCACCAGTGGACAGGGGGCGTCCGGGGCCAACGTCCTGACTTTC.

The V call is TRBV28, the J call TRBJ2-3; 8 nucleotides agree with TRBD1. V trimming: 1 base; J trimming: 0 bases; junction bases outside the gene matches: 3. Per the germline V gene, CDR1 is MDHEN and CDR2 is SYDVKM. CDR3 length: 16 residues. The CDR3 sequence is CASSLLGQDSTDTQYF. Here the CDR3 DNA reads TGTGCCAGCAGTTTATTGGGACAGGATAGCACAGATACGCAGTATTTT.

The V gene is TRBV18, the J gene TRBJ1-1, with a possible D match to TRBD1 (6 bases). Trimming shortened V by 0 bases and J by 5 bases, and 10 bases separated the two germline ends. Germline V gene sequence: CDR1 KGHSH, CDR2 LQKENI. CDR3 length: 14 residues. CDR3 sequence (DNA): TGTGCCAGCTCACCACCAATTACAGGGACTGAAGCTTTCTTT. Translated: CASSPPITGTEAFF.

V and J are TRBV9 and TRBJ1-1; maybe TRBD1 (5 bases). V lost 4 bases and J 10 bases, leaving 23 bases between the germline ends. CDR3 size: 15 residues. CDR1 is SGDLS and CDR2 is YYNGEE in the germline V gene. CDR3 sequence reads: CASSQQEQGTNIAFF. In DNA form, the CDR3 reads TGTGCCAGCAGCCAACAAGAGCAGGGTACTAACATAGCTTTCTTT.

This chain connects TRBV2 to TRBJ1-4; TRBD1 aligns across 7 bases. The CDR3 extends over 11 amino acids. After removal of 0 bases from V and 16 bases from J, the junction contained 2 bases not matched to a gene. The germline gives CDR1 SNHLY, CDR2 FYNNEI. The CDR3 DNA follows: TGTGCCAGCAGTGAAGCGACAGGGAGGTTTTTT. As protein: CASSEATGRFF. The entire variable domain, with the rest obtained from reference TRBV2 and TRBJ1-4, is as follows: EPEVTQTPSHQVTQMGQEVILRCVPISNHLYFYWYRQILGQKVEFLVSFYNNEISEKSEIFDDQFSVERPDGSNFTLKIRSTKLEDSAMYFCASSEATGRFFGSGTQLSVL.